Below, 27 T cell receptor beta chains from the same sample are listed, as sequenced in a study of blood T cell repertoires in COVID-19. Sequenced by immunoSEQ multiplex PCR; TCRdb stores in-frame clones only, minus some. Of about 75,000 clones detected, 79% appear once; the ten largest clones hold roughly 5%. Sequencing input: peripheral blood. The receptors here all came from an elderly woman with active or convalescent COVID-19.

The V call is TRBV27, the J call TRBJ2-1, with D tentatively TRBD1 (6 bases). Germline lookup yields CDR1 MNHEY and CDR2 SMNVEV (reference sequence). V shed 10 bases and J shed 6 bases, with 10 bases lying between them. This CDR3 is built from 11 residues. CDR3 nucleotide sequence: TGTGCCACCCTCAGGGGCAATGAGCAGTTCTTC. Its translation is CATLRGNEQFF.

This clone was recorded a few times. This rearrangement joins TRBV7-6 to TRBJ2-7; 7 bases match TRBD2. CDR1 and CDR2 from the germline V gene are SGHVS and FNYEAQ. The junction had 10 bases not matched to a gene; V was cut back by 2 bases and J by 0 bases. The CDR3 runs to 17 residues. This CDR3 is CASSLKRLRDYSYEQYF. The CDR3 DNA sequence: TGTGCCAGCAGCTTAAAGAGGCTCCGGGACTACTCCTACGAGCAGTACTTC.

The chain is built from TRBV7-2 and TRBJ2-7; 7 bases fit TRBD1. With 5 bases clipped from V and 2 bases from J, the junction kept 9 bases outside the gene matches. The CDR3 has 15 amino acids. Germline V gene lookup returns CDR1 SGHTA and CDR2 FQGNSA. The CDR3 is CASSAGWDRPYEQYF. For the CDR3, the DNA is TGTGCCAGCAGCGCCGGGTGGGACAGACCCTACGAGCAGTACTTC.

The rearrangement joins TRBV5-8 to TRBJ2-7, with unresolved D. Germline lookup yields CDR1 SGHTS and CDR2 YDEGEE. The CDR3 is 11 amino acids. Between the trimmed V and J ends, which lost 4 bases and 9 bases, there was a span of 11 bases. For the CDR3, the DNA is TGTGCCAGCAGCCCCAGGCCGCGGCAGTACTTC. Its translation is CASSPRPRQYF.

The chain employs TRBV7-2 and TRBJ2-1, with a tentative D call TRBD1 (6 bases). This CDR3 comprises 15 residues. V was cut by 3 bases and J by 6 bases, with 15 bases left in between. CDR1 is SGHTA, CDR2 FQGNSA, per germline. The CDR3 DNA sequence: TGTGCCAGCAGCTTTTGGGGGCTAAGAGGCAATGAGCAGTTCTTC. This codes for CASSFWGLRGNEQFF.

This chain joins TRBV19 and TRBJ1-3; TRBD1 is a possible D gene (5 bases). CDR1 and CDR2 from the germline V gene are LNHDA and SQIVND (reference sequence). V shed 8 bases and J shed 1 base, with 9 bases lying between them. The CDR3 contains 13 residues. CDR3 bases: TGTGCCAGTTCAGGGTCTTCTGGAAACACCATATATTTT. Protein: CASSGSSGNTIYF.

The CDR3, as DNA: TGTGCCAGCAGTTACGCTAGCGGTGAGCAGTTCTTC. This gives the protein CASSYASGEQFF. The rearrangement links TRBV6-5 to TRBJ2-1; TRBD2 matches 7 bases. With V trimmed by 2 bases and J by 9 bases, 1 base remained unmatched. This CDR3 is 12 amino acids long. Germline V gives CDR1 MNHEY, CDR2 SVGAGI.

The chain combines TRBV24-1 with TRBJ2-1, with 11 positions matching TRBD2. In germline, CDR1 is KGHDR, CDR2 SFDVKD. CDR3 length: 14 residues. Losses at the gene ends were 9 bases for V and 5 bases for J; bases not matched to a gene: 5. CDR3 DNA sequence: TGTGCCACCGGGGCTAGCGGGGGGCACAATGAGCAGTTCTTC. Amino acid sequence: CATGASGGHNEQFF.

This chain links TRBV16 with TRBJ2-7; D uncertain. This CDR3 contains 14 residues. V was shortened by 3 bases and J by 2 bases, with 11 bases between the two germline ends. Germline V CDR1 and CDR2: KGHSY, FQNENV. The CDR3 reads CASSHRRKPYEQYF. CDR3 in DNA: TGTGCCAGCAGCCATCGGCGGAAGCCCTACGAGCAGTACTTC.

This CDR3 is CASSPLLTAIDYGYTF. The CDR3 DNA sequence: TGTGCCAGCAGCCCGCTATTGACAGCTATCGACTATGGCTACACCTTC. The genes are TRBV6-2 or TRBV6-3 and TRBJ1-2, with D possibly being TRBD1 (5 bases). The CDR3 has 16 amino acids. The V end was cut by 6 bases, the J end by 3 bases, with 20 bases between. From germline, CDR1 is MNHEY and CDR2 SVGEGT.

The chain joins TRBV7-9 to TRBJ1-2; 7 bases fit TRBD1. V was pared by 5 bases and J by 5 bases, with 8 bases of the junction left unmatched. The CDR3 contains 14 residues. Per the germline V gene, CDR1 is SEHNR and CDR2 is FQNEAQ (reference sequence). The CDR3: CASSPPGQPYGYTF. In DNA form, the CDR3 reads TGTGCCAGCAGCCCTCCGGGACAGCCTTATGGCTACACCTTC. Combining the CDR3 with reference TRBV7-9 and TRBJ1-2 gives the whole variable domain DTGVSQNPRHKITKRGQNVTFRCDPISEHNRLYWYRQTLGQGPEFLTYFQNEAQLEKSRLLSDRFSAERPKGSFSTLEIQRTEQGDSAMYLCASSPPGQPYGYTFGSGTRLTVV.

The V and J genes are TRBV7-9 and TRBJ1-4, with a tentative D call TRBD1 (6 bases). Trimming stripped 4 bases from V and 8 bases from J, with 17 bases between. The CDR3 runs to 15 residues. The germline gives CDR1 SEHNR, CDR2 FQNEAQ (reference sequence). The CDR3 region is CASSSRQAILEKLFF. The CDR3 region has the DNA TGTGCCAGCAGCTCCAGACAGGCTATATTGGAAAAACTGTTTTTT.

This chain joins TRBV2 and TRBJ1-4; no clear D. CDR3 length equals 16 residues. V lost 5 bases to trimming and J lost 4 bases, with 17 bases between them. The germline gives CDR1 SNHLY, CDR2 FYNNEI. The chain's CDR3 is CASSPRTRVFNEKLFF. CDR3 nucleotide sequence: TGTGCCAGCAGTCCCAGAACACGGGTGTTTAATGAAAAACTGTTTTTT.

The chain has TRBV5-5 and TRBJ2-5; a possible D gene is TRBD1 (6 bases). The CDR3 is made up of 17 amino acids. Germline-derived CDR1 and CDR2 are SGHKS and YYEKEE (reference sequence). Trimming stripped 0 bases from V and 0 bases from J, with 15 bases between. The CDR3 is CASSLARGFLYQETQYF. The CDR3 nucleotides read TGTGCCAGCAGCTTGGCCAGGGGTTTTCTATACCAAGAGACCCAGTACTTC.

This chain uses TRBV6-5 with TRBJ2-1, with D tentatively TRBD2 (6 bases). This CDR3 contains 15 residues. The V and J ends lost 6 bases and 6 bases respectively, with 18 bases between them. Germline CDR1 is MNHEY and CDR2 is SVGAGI. The CDR3 reads CASSKGLGDSNEQFF. DNA of the CDR3: TGTGCCAGCAGCAAAGGACTTGGGGACTCCAATGAGCAGTTCTTC.

The rearrangement links TRBV18 to TRBJ2-1, with 7 bases aligning to TRBD2. The trim removed 2 bases at V and 9 bases at J, leaving 4 bases unmatched. Germline CDR1 KGHSH, CDR2 LQKENI. The CDR3 is 13 residues long. For the CDR3, the DNA is TGTGCCAGCTCACCAGCCTGGGAGGGTGAGCAGTTCTTC. Translation gives CASSPAWEGEQFF.

The chain joins TRBV6-5 to TRBJ1-6; TRBD1 matches 7 bases. The CDR3 consists of 15 residues. The germline V gene has CDR1 MNHEY and CDR2 SVGAGI. J gave up 10 bases and V 1 base, and 7 bases lay outside the gene matches. CDR3 sequence reads: CASSYWRTGESPLHF. The CDR3 DNA follows: TGTGCCAGCAGTTACTGGCGGACAGGTGAATCACCCCTCCACTTT.

This clone was counted a few times. CDR3 in amino acids: CASSLVSSYEQYF. Written as DNA, the CDR3 is TGTGCCAGCAGCTTAGTTAGCTCCTACGAGCAGTACTTC. This chain uses TRBV5-5 with TRBJ2-7; D gene ambiguous. This CDR3 has 13 residues. From germline, CDR1 is SGHKS and CDR2 YYEKEE (reference sequence). V shed 2 bases and J shed 0 bases, with 6 bases lying between them.

The genes are TRBV27 and TRBJ2-5; 10 bases are a match to TRBD2. The CDR3 extends over 13 amino acids. Per the germline V gene, CDR1 is MNHEY and CDR2 is SMNVEV (reference sequence). Unmatched junction bases numbered 2, after V lost 3 bases and J lost 7 bases. CDR3 nucleotide sequence: TGTGCCAGCAGTTTGGTAGCGGGGGGGACCCAGTACTTC. Amino acid sequence: CASSLVAGGTQYF.

The gene calls are TRBV7-8 and TRBJ1-1, with D tentatively TRBD1 (5 bases). Trimming took off 3 bases at V and 2 bases at J, with 7 bases between the two ends. Germline loops: CDR1 SGHVS, CDR2 FQNEAQ. CDR3 length equals 13 residues. CDR3 loop: CASSLTDNTEAFF. CDR3 nucleotide sequence: TGTGCCAGCAGCTTGACAGACAACACTGAAGCTTTCTTT.

The V call is TRBV19, the J call TRBJ2-3, with D tentatively TRBD2 (6 bases). This CDR3 is built from 12 residues. Germline V lookup: CDR1 LNHDA, CDR2 SQIVND (reference sequence). The germline V and J ends were trimmed by 2 bases and 9 bases, with 9 bases remaining between them. The CDR3, as DNA: TGTGCCAGTAGTATACGGGGAGGAACGCAGTATTTT. It yields the protein CASSIRGGTQYF.

V gene TRBV18 combines with J gene TRBJ2-5; TRBD2 agrees at 12 bases. Germline CDR1 and CDR2: KGHSH and LQKENI. The junction had 3 bases not matched to a gene; V was cut back by 3 bases and J by 1 base. CDR3 size: 16 residues. CDR3 loop: CASSPRLAGAQETQYF. In nucleotides, the CDR3 is TGTGCCAGCTCACCGAGACTAGCGGGGGCCCAAGAGACCCAGTACTTC.

The chain is built from TRBV7-2 and TRBJ2-7; 12 bases fit TRBD2. CDR1 SGHTA and CDR2 FQGNSA come from the germline V gene. This CDR3 comprises 12 residues. This CDR3 is CAGGTSGYEQYF. In nucleotides, the CDR3 is TGTGCAGGCGGGACTAGCGGGTACGAGCAGTACTTC.

V usage is TRBV6-5 and J usage is TRBJ2-3, with 9 bases identical to TRBD1. This CDR3 contains 15 residues. CDR1 is MNHEY, CDR2 SVGAGI, per germline. The trim removed 2 bases at V and 6 bases at J, leaving 6 bases unmatched. The CDR3 spells CASSYKQGASDTQYF. The CDR3 DNA reads TGTGCCAGCAGTTACAAACAGGGGGCCTCGGATACGCAGTATTTT.

This chain uses TRBV6-1 with TRBJ1-5; 7 bases are a match to TRBD1. Germline V gene lookup returns CDR1 MNHNS and CDR2 SASEGT. The V segment lost 5 bases and the J segment 2 bases; nucleotides outside the gene matches: 9. The CDR3 runs 16 residues. In nucleotides, the CDR3 is TGTGCCAGCAGTAAAGTATCAGGGGGACGCAATCAGCCCCAGCATTTT. It is translated as CASSKVSGGRNQPQHF.

The chain is built from TRBV24-1 and TRBJ2-3; TRBD2 might be the D (6 bases). From germline, CDR1 is KGHDR and CDR2 SFDVKD. The CDR3 sequence is 12 residues long. The V and J ends lost 4 bases and 10 bases respectively, with 11 bases between them. This chain's CDR3 is CATSDQRAAQYF. DNA of the CDR3: TGTGCCACCAGTGACCAGCGGGCTGCGCAGTATTTT.

The V and J genes are TRBV19 and TRBJ1-1, with no clear D. The CDR3 is made up of 15 amino acids. Trimming took off 7 bases at V and 1 base at J, with 16 bases between the two ends. The germline gives CDR1 LNHDA, CDR2 SQIVND (reference sequence). CDR3 coding DNA: TGTGCCAGTAATCGTGGGTCGCCGGGGAACACTGAAGCTTTCTTT. The encoded protein is CASNRGSPGNTEAFF.